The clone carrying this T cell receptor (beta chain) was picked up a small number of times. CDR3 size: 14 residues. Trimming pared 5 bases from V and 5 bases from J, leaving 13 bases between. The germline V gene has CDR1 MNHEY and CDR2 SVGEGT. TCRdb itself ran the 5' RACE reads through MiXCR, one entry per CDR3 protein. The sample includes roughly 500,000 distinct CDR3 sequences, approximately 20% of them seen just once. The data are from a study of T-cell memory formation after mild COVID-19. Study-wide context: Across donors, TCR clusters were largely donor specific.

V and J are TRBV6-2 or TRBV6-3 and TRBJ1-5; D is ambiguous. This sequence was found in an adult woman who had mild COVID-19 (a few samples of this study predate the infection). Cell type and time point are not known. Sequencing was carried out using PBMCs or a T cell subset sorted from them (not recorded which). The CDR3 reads CASSPNTAYQPQHF. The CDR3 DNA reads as TGTGCCAGCAGTCCTAATACAGCCTATCAGCCCCAGCATTTT.